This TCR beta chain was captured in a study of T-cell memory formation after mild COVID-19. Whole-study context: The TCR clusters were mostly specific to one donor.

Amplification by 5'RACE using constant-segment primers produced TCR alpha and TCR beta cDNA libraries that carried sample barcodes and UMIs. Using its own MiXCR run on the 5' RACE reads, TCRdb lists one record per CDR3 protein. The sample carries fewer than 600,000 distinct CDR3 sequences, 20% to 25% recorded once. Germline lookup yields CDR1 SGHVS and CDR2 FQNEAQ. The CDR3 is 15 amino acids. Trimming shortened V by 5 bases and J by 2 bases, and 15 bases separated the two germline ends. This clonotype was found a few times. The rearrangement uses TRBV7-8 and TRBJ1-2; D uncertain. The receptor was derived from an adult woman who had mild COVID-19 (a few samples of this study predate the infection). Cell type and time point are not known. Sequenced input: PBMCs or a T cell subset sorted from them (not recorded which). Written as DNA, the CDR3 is TGTGCCAGCAGCCCATCAGGAGGGCCCAACTATGGCTACACCTTC. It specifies CASSPSGGPNYGYTF.